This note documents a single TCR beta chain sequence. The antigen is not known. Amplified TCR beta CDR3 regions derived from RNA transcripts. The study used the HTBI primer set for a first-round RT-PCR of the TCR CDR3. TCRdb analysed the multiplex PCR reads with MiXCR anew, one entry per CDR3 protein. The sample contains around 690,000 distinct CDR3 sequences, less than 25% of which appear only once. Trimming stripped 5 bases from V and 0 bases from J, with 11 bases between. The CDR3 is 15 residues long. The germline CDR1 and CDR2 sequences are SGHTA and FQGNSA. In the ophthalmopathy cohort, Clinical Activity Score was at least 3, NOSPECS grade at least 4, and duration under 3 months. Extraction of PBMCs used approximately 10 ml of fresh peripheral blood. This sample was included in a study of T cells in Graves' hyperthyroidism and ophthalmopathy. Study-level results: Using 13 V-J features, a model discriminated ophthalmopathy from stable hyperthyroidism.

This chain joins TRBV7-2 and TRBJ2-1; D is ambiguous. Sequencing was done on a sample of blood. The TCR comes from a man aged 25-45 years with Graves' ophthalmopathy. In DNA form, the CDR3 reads TGTGCCAGCAGCCCCCGGCGGCTCTCCTACAATGAGCAGTTCTTC. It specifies CASSPRRLSYNEQFF.